This is a list of T cell receptor beta chains from one sample in a study of blood T cell repertoires in COVID-19. The repertoire was sequenced with immunoSEQ multiplex PCR; TCRdb's copy has only in-frame clones and lacks some. The sample holds roughly 130,000 clones, around 83% seen once. The sequencing input was peripheral blood. All receptors come from a man aged 25 to 45 with COVID-19, enrolled during active disease. Each CDR3 is given with its conserved first and last residue. Each record gives: CDR3 length, J gene, D gene, V gene, CDR3 DNA, CDR3 protein. A D gene is named only where the DNA matches it firmly.

>17|TRBJ2-2|TRBD1|TRBV7-2
TGTGCCAGCAGCAAAGTGTCTGGCAGGGGGTTTGGCGGGGAGCTGTTTTTT
CASSKVSGRGFGGELFF
>11|TRBJ2-3|TRBD2|TRBV29-1
TGCAGCGGGGGGACTAGCTCTACGCAGTATTTT
CSGGTSSTQYF
>12|TRBJ1-1|NA|TRBV2
TGTGCCAGCAGTGGGTCGCGGACTGAAGCTTTCTTT
CASSGSRTEAFF
>15|TRBJ2-7|TRBD2|TRBV6-5
TGTGCCAGCAGCCGCAGGCTAGCGGCTTCCTACGAGCAGTACTTC
CASSRRLAASYEQYF
>14|TRBJ2-7|NA|TRBV3-1/TRBV3-2
TGTGCCAGCAGCCAAGATGGTCAGCCAGGCGAGCAGTACTTC
CASSQDGQPGEQYF
>15|TRBJ2-6|NA|TRBV9
TGTGCCAGCGCTAGCGCCTACTCTGGGGCCAACGTCCTGACTTTC
CASASAYSGANVLTF
>20|TRBJ1-3|TRBD1|TRBV5-1
TGCGCCAGCAGCTTGGAGGGACAGGCCACTCTCTCTCTCTCTGGAAACACCATATATTTT
CASSLEGQATLSLSGNTIYF
>13|TRBJ1-5|TRBD1|TRBV18
TGTGCCAGCACTGCAGGGGGGAGGCAGCCCCAGCATTTT
CASTAGGRQPQHF
>16|TRBJ2-3|TRBD2|TRBV9
TGTGCCAGCAGCGGTGGAACTAGCGGGAGAGCAGATACGCAGTATTTT
CASSGGTSGRADTQYF
>14|TRBJ1-5|NA|TRBV5-1
TGCGCCAGCAGCTTGGGGACAGCCGATCAGCCCCAGCATTTT
CASSLGTADQPQHF
>15|TRBJ2-7|TRBD2|TRBV9
TGTGCCAGCAGCGTAGAACTAGCGGGACACAACGAGCAGTACTTC
CASSVELAGHNEQYF
>13|TRBJ1-2|NA|TRBV6-6
TGTGCCAGCAGTTACAGGGAGGGGTATGGCTACACCTTC
CASSYREGYGYTF
>15|TRBJ2-3|TRBD2|TRBV6-5
TGTGCCAGCAGTACTAGCGGGAAGAGCACAGATACGCAGTATTTT
CASSTSGKSTDTQYF
>15|TRBJ1-5|TRBD1|TRBV19
TGTGCCTCACGTCCAGACAGGGCCATCAATCAGCCCCAGCATTTT
CASRPDRAINQPQHF
>13|TRBJ1-3|NA|TRBV29-1
TGCAGCGTTGGCGAAACTCGAGGAAACACCATATATTTT
CSVGETRGNTIYF
>15|TRBJ1-2|NA|TRBV6-2/TRBV6-3
TGTGCCAGCAGCCCCAGAGGGTTGGGTGAGCATGGCTACACCTTC
CASSPRGLGEHGYTF